Listed below are T cell receptor beta chains from one sample, sequenced in a study of Ad26.COV2.S vaccination and SARS-CoV-2 variants. Clones were sequenced by immunoSEQ multiplex PCR, and TCRdb holds only the in-frame ones, with some missing. The sample shows some 390,000 clones, approximately 89% of them seen only once. This sample comprised peripheral blood, obtained in a trial of Ad26.COV2.S vaccine versus placebo. These receptor sequences come from a person between 18 and 65 years old who received the Ad26.COV2.S COVID-19 vaccine or a placebo. CDR3s include the opening cysteine and the closing phenylalanine or tryptophan. Each record gives: V gene, clone size, D gene, J gene, CDR3 protein, CDR3 DNA. A D gene is named only where the DNA matches it firmly. Clone size appears in some rows only: once, few, many, or a class for an expanded clone.

>TRBV12-3/TRBV12-4|.|.|TRBJ1-3
CASSLETGNTIYF
TGTGCCAGCAGCCTGGAAACTGGAAACACCATATATTTT
>TRBV12-3/TRBV12-4|once|TRBD2|TRBJ2-1
CASCLAGVEQFF
TGTGCCAGCTGTCTAGCGGGAGTCGAGCAGTTCTTC
>TRBV28|few|.|TRBJ1-4
CASSPRVVNEKLFF
TGTGCCAGCAGTCCCAGGGTCGTAAATGAAAAACTGTTTTTT
>TRBV27|.|.|TRBJ2-5
CASSRYFQETQYF
TGTGCCAGCAGTCGTTACTTCCAAGAGACCCAGTACTTC
>TRBV5-1|.|TRBD2|TRBJ2-5
CASSLGVAGGIQETQYF
TGCGCCAGCAGCTTGGGGGTAGCGGGAGGTATCCAAGAGACCCAGTACTTC
>TRBV5-1|.|.|TRBJ1-3
CASSFGPHGGSGNTIYF
TGCGCCAGCAGTTTTGGGCCCCACGGGGGCTCTGGAAACACCATATATTTT
>TRBV10-1|.|TRBD1|TRBJ2-1
CASSTTGTGGMDEQFF
TGCGCCAGCAGCACCACCGGGACAGGGGGCATGGATGAGCAGTTCTTC
>TRBV6-5|.|TRBD1|TRBJ2-7
CASSPDRVGEQYF
TGTGCCAGCAGTCCGGACAGGGTGGGGGAGCAGTACTTC
>TRBV19|.|TRBD1|TRBJ2-2
CASSAGTANTGELFF
TGTGCCAGTAGTGCCGGGACAGCGAACACCGGGGAGCTGTTTTTT
>TRBV18|once|.|TRBJ2-3
CASSPDGNTQYF
TGTGCCAGCTCACCTGACGGTAATACGCAGTATTTT
>TRBV28|.|TRBD2|TRBJ2-1
CALSAGGRFDNEQFF
TGTGCCTTATCGGCGGGAGGACGTTTCGACAATGAGCAGTTCTTC
>TRBV3-1/TRBV3-2|.|.|TRBJ2-5
CASSRIGETQYF
TGTGCCAGCAGCCGCATAGGAGAGACCCAGTACTTC
>TRBV5-1|.|TRBD1|TRBJ2-5
CASSLRSGGDETQYF
TGCGCCAGCAGCTTGAGGTCAGGGGGCGATGAGACCCAGTACTTC
>TRBV29-1|.|TRBD1|TRBJ2-5
CSATGTGNVETQYF
TGCAGCGCTACCGGGACAGGGAATGTTGAGACCCAGTACTTC
>TRBV15|.|TRBD1|TRBJ1-5
CATSRDAGGGNQPQHF
TGTGCCACCAGCAGAGATGCAGGGGGCGGCAATCAGCCCCAGCATTTT
>TRBV19|.|.|TRBJ1-6
CASRSVKGSYNSPLHF
TGTGCCAGTAGAAGTGTCAAGGGGTCTTATAATTCACCCCTCCACTTT
>TRBV15|once|.|TRBJ2-2
CATSRVREIGELFF
TGTGCCACCAGCAGAGTGAGGGAGATCGGGGAGCTGTTTTTT
>TRBV7-9|.|TRBD2|TRBJ2-3
CASSYTSGVTDTQYF
TGTGCCAGCAGCTACACTAGCGGGGTTACAGATACGCAGTATTTT
>TRBV11-3|.|TRBD2|TRBJ2-1
CASSSLRVLAGGGREQFF
TGTGCCAGCAGCTCCCTCCGCGTCCTAGCGGGAGGGGGTCGGGAGCAGTTCTTC
>TRBV29-1|.|TRBD1|TRBJ1-2
CSAGQGAGGYTF
TGCAGCGCCGGACAGGGGGCGGGTGGCTACACCTTC
>TRBV18|.|.|TRBJ1-2
CASSPETVNYGYTF
TGTGCCAGCTCACCAGAGACGGTTAACTATGGCTACACCTTC
>TRBV3-1/TRBV3-2|.|.|TRBJ2-2
CASSQGTGELFF
TGTGCCAGCAGCCAAGGAACCGGGGAGCTGTTTTTT
>TRBV14|.|.|TRBJ2-3
CASSHPSGTQYF
TGTGCCAGCAGCCACCCCTCCGGGACGCAGTATTTT
>TRBV13|once|.|TRBJ2-7
CASSLGGLAYEQYF
TGTGCCAGCAGCTTGGGGGGCCTTGCCTACGAGCAGTACTTC
>TRBV7-2|few|TRBD2|TRBJ2-3
CASSLGSLAGGPRSDTQYF
TGTGCCAGCAGCTTAGGGTCGCTAGCGGGAGGGCCTCGCTCAGATACGCAGTATTTT
>TRBV28|.|TRBD1|TRBJ2-7
CASSRLGQGGDEQYF
TGTGCCAGCAGCCGTCTGGGACAGGGTGGTGACGAGCAGTACTTC
>TRBV12-3/TRBV12-4|.|.|TRBJ2-5
CASSSRQETQYF
TGTGCCAGCAGTTCCAGGCAAGAGACCCAGTACTTC
>TRBV21-1|.|.|TRBJ1-1
CASNVGTANTEAFF
TGTGCCAGCAATGTAGGGACAGCGAACACTGAAGCTTTCTTT
>TRBV28|.|.|TRBJ1-6
CASSLLQGDNSPLHF
TGTGCCAGCAGTTTATTGCAGGGCGATAATTCACCCCTCCACTTT
>TRBV6-5|.|.|TRBJ1-6
CASKGTGGGNSPLHF
TGTGCCAGCAAGGGTACGGGAGGGGGTAATTCACCCCTCCACTTT
>TRBV19|.|.|TRBJ1-2
CASSVGNGAYGYTF
TGTGCCAGTAGTGTGGGGAATGGGGCCTATGGCTACACCTTC
>TRBV24-1|.|.|TRBJ2-5
CATSGGQTQYF
TGTGCCACCAGTGGTGGCCAGACCCAGTACTTC
>TRBV7-9|.|.|TRBJ1-6
CASSLGQINSPLHF
TGTGCCAGCAGCTTAGGGCAGATTAATTCACCCCTCCACTTT
>TRBV5-4|.|TRBD1|TRBJ2-7
CASSLKGAYEQYF
TGTGCCAGCAGCTTAAAGGGGGCGTACGAGCAGTACTTC
>TRBV29-1|once|.|TRBJ1-5
CSVGGTTGNQPQHF
TGCAGCGTCGGAGGGACAACTGGCAATCAGCCCCAGCATTTT
>TRBV2|.|.|TRBJ2-3
CASSEAPTRYTDTQYF
TGTGCCAGCAGTGAAGCACCGACACGGTACACAGATACGCAGTATTTT
>TRBV27|.|.|TRBJ2-7
CASSLSNFGGQYF
TGTGCCAGCAGTTTATCGAATTTTGGAGGGCAGTACTTC
>TRBV29-1|.|.|TRBJ2-3
CSARKVSSTDTQYF
TGCAGCGCCCGGAAGGTTTCTAGCACAGATACGCAGTATTTT
>TRBV7-2|.|TRBD1|TRBJ2-3
CASSQGADTQYF
TGTGCCAGCAGCCAGGGGGCAGATACGCAGTATTTT
>TRBV7-9|once|.|TRBJ1-4
CASRRGGAANEKLFF
TGTGCCAGCAGGCGCGGGGGTGCCGCTAATGAAAAACTGTTTTTT
>TRBV11-2|.|.|TRBJ1-5
CASSLNTGSNQPQHF
TGTGCCAGCAGCCTAAATACAGGTAGCAATCAGCCCCAGCATTTT
>TRBV5-1|.|TRBD2|TRBJ2-3
CASSRVGSGVSTDTQYF
TGCGCCAGCAGCCGCGTTGGAAGCGGGGTCAGCACAGATACGCAGTATTTT
>TRBV29-1|.|.|TRBJ1-1
CSVGGGRNTEAFF
TGCAGCGTTGGTGGGGGCCGGAACACTGAAGCTTTCTTT
>TRBV6-5|.|.|TRBJ1-5
CASSPRGGSNQPQHF
TGTGCCAGCAGTCCCCGGGGGGGTAGCAATCAGCCCCAGCATTTT
>TRBV7-2|.|TRBD1|TRBJ2-2
CASSLRTGRTGELFF
TGTGCCAGCAGCTTAAGGACAGGGAGAACCGGGGAGCTGTTTTTT
>TRBV7-6|.|TRBD1|TRBJ2-7
CASSLPGQGYEQYF
TGTGCCAGCAGCCTACCGGGACAGGGGTACGAGCAGTACTTC
>TRBV28|.|TRBD1|TRBJ1-1
CASTDRVRFVTEAFF
TGTGCCAGCACGGACAGGGTAAGGTTTGTAACTGAAGCTTTCTTT
>TRBV27|.|TRBD1|TRBJ2-1
CASSLKPGGASLEQFF
TGTGCCAGCAGTTTAAAGCCAGGGGGCGCGTCGCTTGAGCAGTTCTTC